This TCR beta chain originates from a study of shared clonotypes between healthy human individuals. A word on this clone: No antigen is known for it. The sample contains more than one DNA sequence encoding this CDR3.

Deep level was the assay's run setting. Study processing details: Sequence data from immunoSEQ were junction-only and lacked quality scores; consequently, filtering differed. The protocol was immunoSEQ multiplex PCR, while the TCRdb copy is restricted to in-frame clones and leaves out a portion. V, J and clone size are taken as reported in that table, and D and trimming were inferred from the DNA itself. Of around 440,000 clones detected, roughly three quarters appear once; the ten largest clones hold 12%. Whole-study findings and limits: Genetic and exposure-history diversity was limited by the small donor number. Sharing of clonotypes among donors was expected to vary with sequencing depth.

The CDR3 has 12 amino acids. CDR1 is MNHNY and CDR2 is SVGAGI in the germline V gene (reference sequence). V was trimmed by 6 bases and J by 5 bases, leaving 8 bases between them. This sequence joins TRBV6-6 and TRBJ2-1; D gene ambiguous. The receptor was derived from a woman in her thirties or forties in good health. Some clones in this sample may be carry-over from other donors' samples. Sequenced material: PBMCs. CDR3 DNA sequence: TGTGCCAGCAGCTACCCGAACAATGAGCAGTTCTTC. This encodes CASSYPNNEQFF.